These 20 T cell receptor beta chains came from one sample sequenced in a study of T cells in Graves' hyperthyroidism and ophthalmopathy. Template material for amplifying TCR beta CDR3 regions consisted of RNA transcripts. HTBI primers drove first-round RT-PCR of the TCR CDR3. Each CDR3 protein is one row after TCRdb ran MiXCR on the multiplex PCR reads. The sample consists of a few hundred thousand distinct CDR3 sequences, about 15% of them appearing once. The sequenced material came from blood. The receptors shown here come from a woman aged 30 to 39 with Graves' hyperthyroidism.

This clonotype was seen many times. The rearrangement links TRBV20-1 to TRBJ2-5; tentatively, D is TRBD1 (5 bases). V was trimmed by 2 bases and J by 4 bases, leaving 8 bases between them. CDR3 length: 12 residues. Germline loops: CDR1 DFQATT, CDR2 SNEGSKA (reference sequence). The CDR3 DNA sequence: TGCAGTGCTAGATCAGGGTCAGAGACCCAGTACTTC. It yields the protein CSARSGSETQYF.

This clonotype has more than one count but fewer than ten. A read error is possible here, since a much larger clone lies one base away. CDR3 residues: CTSSSPSASAYNEQFF. CDR3 sequence (DNA): TGTACCAGCAGTTCCCCGTCCGCTAGCGCTTACAATGAGCAGTTCTTC. This rearrangement joins TRBV28 to TRBJ2-1; a weak D match, TRBD2 (6 bases). CDR3 length equals 16 residues. Germline CDR1 and CDR2: MDHEN and SYDVKM.

This clonotype came up many times. The chain's CDR3 is CASSPAGRGEDTQYF. The CDR3 DNA sequence: TGTGCCAGCAGTCCCGCGGGCCGAGGGGAAGATACGCAGTATTTT. The chain has TRBV27 and TRBJ2-3; either TRBD1 or TRBD2 may fit D (5 bases each). This CDR3 has 15 amino acids. Trimming removed 5 bases at V and 5 bases at J, with 17 bases between. Germline V CDR1 and CDR2: MNHEY, SMNVEV (reference sequence).

This clonotype was seen ten or more times. The rearrangement links TRBV15 to TRBJ2-3; TRBD2 matches at 10 bases. CDR1 LNHNV and CDR2 YYDKDF come from the germline V gene (reference sequence). This CDR3 region has 16 residues. With V trimmed by 4 bases and J by 2 bases, 6 bases remained unmatched. This CDR3 reads CATSTPLAGDTDTQYF. Written as DNA, the CDR3 is TGTGCCACCAGCACCCCCCTAGCGGGGGACACAGATACGCAGTATTTT.

CDR3 loop: CASSFWVEKNTEAFF. The CDR3, as DNA: TGTGCCAGCAGTTTCTGGGTGGAGAAGAACACTGAAGCTTTCTTT. This chain connects TRBV28 to TRBJ1-1; no definite D call. The germline V gene has CDR1 MDHEN and CDR2 SYDVKM. The CDR3 has 15 amino acids. V shed 3 bases and J shed 1 base, with 12 bases lying between them.

This clonotype was recorded many times. The rearrangement links TRBV5-6 to TRBJ2-5, with 7 bases that match TRBD2. Trimming removed 0 bases from V and 5 bases from J; junction bases left unmatched: 10. The CDR3 spans 16 residues. Germline CDR1 is SGHDT and CDR2 is YYEEEE. DNA for the CDR3: TGTGCCAGCAGCTTGGAAGGGGCGGGAGTGGTGGAGACCCAGTACTTC. The encoded protein is CASSLEGAGVVETQYF.

In this sample, this clonotype turned up a few times. The chain is built from TRBV3-1 and TRBJ1-4, with no clear D. This CDR3 is 14 amino acids long. Germline V CDR1 and CDR2: LGHDT, YNNKEL (reference sequence). Trimming cost V 1 base and J 7 bases, with 10 bases left between them. The CDR3 loop reads CASSQVGPGEKLFF. The DNA for the CDR3 is TGTGCCAGCAGCCAAGTAGGCCCGGGTGAAAAACTGTTTTTT.

This clonotype was seen ten or more times. CDR3 loop: CASYSRDLMDTQYF. As DNA, the CDR3 is TGTGCCAGCTATTCACGGGATCTAATGGATACGCAGTATTTT. The rearrangement joins TRBV12-3 or TRBV12-4 to TRBJ2-3, with D possibly matching TRBD2 (5 bases). The V and J ends lost 8 bases and 6 bases respectively, with 18 bases between them. This CDR3 comprises 14 residues.

This clonotype was recorded at least ten times. The chain links TRBV20-1 to TRBJ2-7; a possible D gene is TRBD1 (5 bases). This CDR3 has 13 residues. The V gene's germline CDR1 is DFQATT and CDR2 SNEGSKA (reference sequence). V lost 4 bases and J lost 0, with 10 bases in between. DNA of the CDR3: TGCAGTGCTATGGGGCCGGTCTCCTACGAGCAGTACTTC. This translates into CSAMGPVSYEQYF.

This clonotype has only a few counts. The chain has TRBV7-2 and TRBJ2-2; D remains ambiguous. V lost 5 bases and J 5 bases, leaving 12 bases between the germline ends. Germline CDR1 is SGHTA and CDR2 is FQGNSA. The CDR3 has 14 residues. The CDR3 bases are TGTGCCAGCAGCCCAAGTAGGTCTACCGGGGAGCTGTTTTTT. Encoded protein: CASSPSRSTGELFF.

This clonotype has ten or more counts. The genes are TRBV12-3 or TRBV12-4 and TRBJ2-7; no clear D gene. V shed 1 base and J shed 5 bases, with 9 bases lying between them. The CDR3 is 13 residues long. CDR3 loop: CASSLGQSNEQYF. CDR3 DNA sequence: TGTGCCAGCAGTTTAGGTCAGTCAAACGAGCAGTACTTC.

The gene calls are TRBV3-1 and TRBJ2-1; tentatively, D is TRBD2 (6 bases). V was shortened by 1 base and J by 3 bases, with 10 bases between the two germline ends. Germline values: CDR1 LGHDT, CDR2 YNNKEL (reference sequence). CDR3 length: 15 amino acids. CDR3 residues: CASSQGSGNYNEQFF. In DNA, the CDR3 is TGTGCCAGCAGCCAAGGTAGCGGCAACTACAATGAGCAGTTCTTC.

This clonotype has a handful of counts. The chain carries TRBV5-1 and TRBJ2-2; D is tentatively TRBD1 or TRBD2 (5 bases each). This CDR3 is 16 amino acids long. V lost 1 base to trimming and J lost 4 bases, with 14 bases between them. Germline V gene lookup returns CDR1 SGHRS and CDR2 YFSETQ. The chain's CDR3 is CASSLRDATSTGELFF. The CDR3 coding sequence is TGCGCCAGCAGCTTGCGGGACGCCACGTCCACCGGGGAGCTGTTTTTT.

The chain joins TRBV20-1 to TRBJ2-3, with unresolved D. The V end lost 2 bases, the J end lost 3 bases, and 12 bases lay between the germline ends. The CDR3 is 14 amino acids. The germline V gene encodes CDR1 DFQATT and CDR2 SNEGSKA (reference sequence). The CDR3 is CSARPQYSTDTQYF. The CDR3 nucleotides read TGCAGTGCTAGACCTCAATACTCAACAGATACGCAGTATTTT.

This chain links TRBV9 with TRBJ2-1; 14 bases fit TRBD2. The CDR3 extends over 15 amino acids. Germline V gene sequence: CDR1 SGDLS, CDR2 YYNGEE. V shed 7 bases, J shed 10 bases, and the junction held 10 bases outside the gene matches. CDR3 sequence (DNA): TGTGCCAGCGAGACGGGACTAGCGGGAGTCCGCGAGCAGTTCTTC. Protein product: CASETGLAGVREQFF.

About this clonotype itself: This sequence may be a read error, since a much larger clone differs from it by one base. The chain uses TRBV3-1 and TRBJ2-7; 10 bases fit TRBD2. This CDR3 has 15 amino acids. Germline V gene lookup returns CDR1 LGHDT and CDR2 YNNKEL (reference sequence). V lost 1 base, J lost 7 bases, and 7 bases stayed unmatched. Written as DNA, the CDR3 is TGTGCCAGCAGCCAAGGGACTAGCGGTAGGGGTGAGCAGTACTTC. Residues: CASSQGTSGRGEQYF.

Comment on this clonotype: In this CDR3 the conserved last residue, phenylalanine or tryptophan, is missing, so a read error is likely. The V call is TRBV5-6, the J call TRBJ1-5; D remains ambiguous. Per germline, CDR1 SGHDT and CDR2 YYEEEE. The CDR3 runs to 17 residues. V lost 0 bases and J lost 1, with 14 bases in between. CDR3 bases: TGTGCCAGCAGCTTGGCAAGGCAGAGCGGGAGCAATCAGCCCCAGCATCTT. This sequence encodes CASSLARQSGSNQPQHL.

This clonotype was seen many times. V gene TRBV2 combines with J gene TRBJ1-2; D gene ambiguous. Germline values: CDR1 SNHLY, CDR2 FYNNEI. V was pared by 8 bases and J by 8 bases, with 15 bases between. The CDR3 is 12 amino acids. The CDR3 is CASHQTRAGYTF. CDR3 sequence (DNA): TGTGCCAGCCACCAGACACGAGCCGGCTACACCTTC.

This clonotype was detected ten times or more. The chain combines TRBV10-3 with TRBJ2-1, with 10 bases lining up with TRBD2. The CDR3 has 15 residues. CDR1 and CDR2 (germline): ENHRY, SYGVKD. V dropped 3 bases and J dropped 3; count of bases not matched to a gene: 2. The CDR3 reads CAISDSGRNYNEQFF. For the CDR3, the DNA is TGTGCCATCAGTGATAGCGGGAGGAACTACAATGAGCAGTTCTTC.

This clonotype was observed many times. The chain carries TRBV28 and TRBJ1-6; tentatively, D is TRBD1 (6 bases). Germline values: CDR1 MDHEN, CDR2 SYDVKM. V was pared by 3 bases and J by 4 bases, with 13 bases between. This CDR3 comprises 16 residues. CDR3 region: CASSFWGTPYNSPLHF. In DNA form, the CDR3 reads TGTGCCAGCAGTTTTTGGGGGACACCTTATAATTCACCCCTCCACTTT.